A selection of T cell receptor beta chains follows, all from one sample in a study of neoadjuvant anti-PD-1 for oral cavity cancer. Produced via immunoSEQ multiplex PCR; TCRdb's table is partial and in-frame only. The sample holds about 25,000 clones, 27% seen once. The sample was tumor tissue, taken after nivolumab (anti-PD-1) treatment. Receptor source: a person aged 35-79 years with oral cavity squamous cell carcinoma. Each CDR3 is given with its conserved first and last residue. D genes are given only for firm matches. Not all rows give a size; the values are once, few, many and, for expanded clones, a class.

D gene | J gene | V gene | clone size | CDR3 protein | CDR3 DNA
TRBD1 | TRBJ2-7 | TRBV6-1 | . | CASTPGQGAYEQYF | TGTGCCAGCACTCCGGGGCAGGGGGCCTACGAGCAGTACTTC
. | TRBJ2-5 | TRBV6-6 | medium-sized | CASRTGFEETQYF | TGTGCCAGCAGAACCGGGTTCGAAGAGACCCAGTACTTC
. | TRBJ1-3 | TRBV6-6 | few | CASSGSMDSGNTIYF | TGTGCCAGCAGCGGTAGTATGGACTCTGGAAACACCATATATTTT
. | TRBJ2-3 | TRBV6-5 | few | CASSLQGGLPDTQYF | TGTGCCAGCAGTCTCCAGGGGGGGCTGCCAGATACGCAGTATTTT
TRBD2 | TRBJ2-7 | TRBV5-6 | few | CASSPATSGNYEQYF | TGTGCCAGCAGCCCGGCGACTAGCGGAAACTACGAGCAGTACTTC
. | TRBJ1-3 | TRBV19 | . | CASSIFDGSGNTIYF | TGTGCCAGTAGTATCTTTGATGGTTCTGGAAACACCATATATTTT
. | TRBJ1-1 | TRBV7-9 | few | CASSFGAVAEAFF | TGTGCCAGCAGCTTCGGGGCAGTAGCTGAAGCTTTCTTT
. | TRBJ1-1 | TRBV7-9 | . | CASSLVAGWNTEAFF | TGTGCCAGCAGCTTAGTGGCGGGGTGGAACACTGAAGCTTTCTTT
TRBD1 | TRBJ1-2 | TRBV6-1 | . | CASRGEGTANYGYTF | TGTGCCAGCAGGGGGGAGGGGACAGCTAACTATGGCTACACCTTC
TRBD2 | TRBJ2-3 | TRBV7-6 | . | CASSLSGRRIDTQYF | TGTGCCAGCAGCCTTAGCGGGAGGAGAATAGATACGCAGTATTTT
TRBD2 | TRBJ2-7 | TRBV5-1 | few | CASSRDYSSYEQYF | TGCGCCAGCAGTAGGGACTATTCCTCCTACGAGCAGTACTTC
TRBD2 | TRBJ2-1 | TRBV18 | . | CASSPVSGGYAYNEQFF | TGTGCCAGCTCACCAGTCAGCGGGGGGTACGCCTACAATGAGCAGTTCTTC
. | TRBJ1-2 | TRBV7-9 | few | CASSLGYTNYGYTF | TGTGCCAGCAGCTTAGGCTATACTAACTATGGCTACACCTTC
. | TRBJ2-7 | TRBV7-2 | many | CASSQGYVANEQYF | TGTGCCAGCAGCCAGGGATATGTCGCCAACGAGCAGTACTTC
. | TRBJ2-1 | TRBV7-8 | . | CASSLATLSPASEQFF | TGTGCCAGCAGCTTAGCGACCCTATCGCCCGCGTCGGAGCAGTTCTTC
. | TRBJ1-4 | TRBV6-5 | few | CASSYSDTNEKLFF | TGTGCCAGCAGTTACTCGGATACTAATGAAAAACTGTTTTTT
TRBD2 | TRBJ2-2 | TRBV30 | few | CAWSVSGRASNTGELFF | TGTGCCTGGAGTGTAAGCGGGAGGGCCTCGAACACCGGGGAGCTGTTTTTT
. | TRBJ2-7 | TRBV28 | . | CASSTLGEQYF | TGTGCCAGCAGTACCCTGGGCGAGCAGTACTTC
. | TRBJ2-3 | TRBV5-4 | . | CASSLYTDTQYF | TGTGCCAGCAGCCTCTACACAGATACGCAGTATTTT